Listed below are T cell receptor beta chains from one sample, sequenced in a study of blood T cell repertoires in COVID-19. Sequencing used immunoSEQ multiplex PCR; TCRdb keeps in-frame clones, though not all of them. The sample yields under 75,000 clones, around 88% seen once. The sequenced sample was peripheral blood. These receptors came from an elderly woman with active COVID-19. CDR3s leave out the opening cysteine and the closing phenylalanine or tryptophan. The order of the fields is D gene, CDR3 length, V gene, clone size, J gene, CDR3 protein. D genes are given only for firm matches. Clone size appears in some rows only: once, few, many, or a class for an expanded clone.

D: TRBD1; length: 14; V: TRBV7-8; size: NA; J: TRBJ2-5; CDR3: ASSPVADRGPETQY
D: NA; length: 10; V: TRBV6-5; size: NA; J: TRBJ1-1; CDR3: ASTRTGVEAF
D: TRBD1; length: 13; V: TRBV10-3; size: NA; J: TRBJ2-4; CDR3: AISDRALAKNIQY
D: TRBD1; length: 11; V: TRBV12-3/TRBV12-4; size: NA; J: TRBJ1-1; CDR3: ASSLDRGTEAF
D: TRBD2; length: 14; V: TRBV10-1; size: NA; J: TRBJ2-5; CDR3: ASSEGSSGNQETQY
D: NA; length: 14; V: TRBV2; size: NA; J: TRBJ2-3; CDR3: ASRDSRGGRTDTQY
D: TRBD2; length: 12; V: TRBV29-1; size: NA; J: TRBJ2-3; CDR3: SVGLAGVADTQY
D: NA; length: 12; V: TRBV27; size: NA; J: TRBJ2-2; CDR3: ASSLWGDTGELF
D: TRBD2; length: 12; V: TRBV20-1; size: NA; J: TRBJ2-7; CDR3: SASRPGGTYEQY
D: TRBD2; length: 14; V: TRBV19; size: NA; J: TRBJ2-5; CDR3: ASSIGLAGAQETQY
D: TRBD2; length: 14; V: TRBV19; size: NA; J: TRBJ2-1; CDR3: ASSDRLAGVGNEQF
D: TRBD1; length: 13; V: TRBV4-3; size: once; J: TRBJ1-2; CDR3: ASSQEHRGDYGYT
D: NA; length: 16; V: TRBV9; size: few; J: TRBJ2-3; CDR3: ASSVDGGWVFPTDTQY
D: TRBD2; length: 13; V: TRBV18; size: NA; J: TRBJ2-7; CDR3: ASSGNRGGLAEQY
D: TRBD1; length: 11; V: TRBV5-6; size: few; J: TRBJ1-1; CDR3: ASSRRGRIEAF
D: NA; length: 15; V: TRBV4-2; size: NA; J: TRBJ2-2; CDR3: ASSQELTGSQPGELF
D: NA; length: 12; V: TRBV4-2; size: once; J: TRBJ2-5; CDR3: ASSLRLGSETQY
D: NA; length: 11; V: TRBV5-4; size: NA; J: TRBJ2-5; CDR3: ASTTRVEETQY
D: TRBD2; length: 12; V: TRBV28; size: NA; J: TRBJ2-2; CDR3: ASSSSGDTGELF
D: TRBD2; length: 15; V: TRBV7-9; size: NA; J: TRBJ2-3; CDR3: ASSIGSTGGPTDTQY
D: TRBD2; length: 16; V: TRBV10-1; size: NA; J: TRBJ2-2; CDR3: ASSEGSSGNLNTGELF
D: NA; length: 12; V: TRBV5-6; size: NA; J: TRBJ2-7; CDR3: ASSLMYSSYEQY
D: TRBD1; length: 12; V: TRBV19; size: NA; J: TRBJ2-5; CDR3: ASSSGQGEETQY
D: TRBD1; length: 14; V: TRBV5-6; size: NA; J: TRBJ1-1; CDR3: ASSFRTGGVMAEAF
D: NA; length: 11; V: TRBV5-4; size: NA; J: TRBJ1-1; CDR3: ASSLFRDTEAF
D: TRBD2; length: 14; V: TRBV5-6; size: NA; J: TRBJ2-3; CDR3: ASSLGLAGGTDTQY
D: NA; length: 14; V: TRBV18; size: NA; J: TRBJ2-1; CDR3: ASSTETRRVYNEQF
D: TRBD1; length: 14; V: TRBV5-1; size: NA; J: TRBJ1-2; CDR3: ASSAGTAAANYGYT
D: NA; length: 12; V: TRBV7-2; size: NA; J: TRBJ1-2; CDR3: ASSFQTFNYGYT
D: TRBD1; length: 11; V: TRBV24-1; size: NA; J: TRBJ1-1; CDR3: ATSDFRGTEAF
D: NA; length: 13; V: TRBV3-1/TRBV3-2; size: NA; J: TRBJ2-2; CDR3: ASSPWGVLTGELF
D: NA; length: 12; V: TRBV10-3; size: NA; J: TRBJ2-7; CDR3: AISPGTGTSEQY
D: NA; length: 14; V: TRBV19; size: once; J: TRBJ2-6; CDR3: ASSTGGRAGANVLT
D: NA; length: 15; V: TRBV12-1; size: NA; J: TRBJ1-1; CDR3: ASSPGDRGPANTEAF
D: NA; length: 11; V: TRBV6-5; size: NA; J: TRBJ2-3; CDR3: ASSTGFADTQY
D: TRBD2; length: 15; V: TRBV7-6; size: NA; J: TRBJ2-5; CDR3: ASSPAMIRGGKETQY
D: TRBD1; length: 12; V: TRBV6-5; size: NA; J: TRBJ1-1; CDR3: ASSHPGQGTEAF
D: NA; length: 13; V: TRBV2; size: few; J: TRBJ1-5; CDR3: ASSPLVFGNQPQH
D: TRBD2; length: 12; V: TRBV2; size: NA; J: TRBJ2-5; CDR3: ASGTSGGQETQY
D: TRBD1; length: 16; V: TRBV7-2; size: NA; J: TRBJ2-1; CDR3: ASSLHGNRGLTYNEQF
D: NA; length: 11; V: TRBV5-4; size: NA; J: TRBJ1-1; CDR3: ASSLLANTEAF
D: TRBD2; length: 13; V: TRBV13; size: NA; J: TRBJ2-1; CDR3: ASSPDLGGGNEQF
D: TRBD1; length: 13; V: TRBV5-1; size: NA; J: TRBJ1-1; CDR3: ASSFTGTDLTEAF
D: TRBD1; length: 13; V: TRBV7-2; size: NA; J: TRBJ1-1; CDR3: ASSYRTGVNTEAF
D: NA; length: 12; V: TRBV5-5; size: NA; J: TRBJ1-1; CDR3: ASSLLTGSAEAF
D: TRBD1; length: 12; V: TRBV11-1; size: NA; J: TRBJ2-5; CDR3: ASSSRTGLETQY
D: TRBD1; length: 11; V: TRBV19; size: NA; J: TRBJ2-7; CDR3: ASSTTGGYEQY
D: TRBD1; length: 12; V: TRBV30; size: NA; J: TRBJ2-3; CDR3: AYTGAKRGNTQY